The entry that follows covers one TCR beta chain sequence. What antigen it recognizes has not been identified. No clone much larger than this one lies a single base away; base qualities are absent. This record comes from a study of identical twins (dated by TCRdb to 2016 to 2017). For the study in its entirety: To test whether fetal clonotypes persist, the study used deep sequencing on TCR alpha and beta repertoires from monozygotic twins, unrelated adults of various ages, and cord blood. To rule out contamination, the twin experiments were replicated at different times with different library preparation protocols.

Overall study outcomes, separate from this receptor: In monozygotic twins, recombination models systematically underestimated out-of-frame TCR alpha sharing, but the models matched the sharing seen between unrelated individuals. Out-of-frame TCR alpha sequences shared between twins showed an excess of low generation-probability sequences compared with coincidental sharing between unrelated individuals. Because the same donors could not be followed over many years, the conclusions depended on cross-sectional statistical analysis. Fewer insertions were carried by abundant cord blood beta clonotypes; a weaker similar trend was observed in young adult naive repertoires, while no such trend was observed in memory repertoires. Excess twin sharing in beta out-of-frame sequences was weaker because fewer shared sequences lowered the signal-to-noise ratio. Zero-insertion analyses could be partly confounded by invariant T cells such as MAIT and iNKT, although diverse VJ usage argued against such confounding for most clonotypes.

CDR1 WSHSY and CDR2 SAAADI are derived from the germline V gene. The CDR3 measures 11 amino acids from cysteine to phenylalanine. Only CDR3 DNA is held: 33 bases, read in frame from base 1. V is clipped by 6 bases and J by 11 bases, and the sequence between their germline boundaries is 14 bases long. To prepare the library, 5' RACE was applied. Sequencing was carried out with an Illumina HiSeq 2000. A universal primer binding site was added through template switching, and the final cDNA carried a unique molecular identifier so that TCR cDNA molecules could be counted accurately. First-strand cDNA for TCR alpha and beta chains was synthesized from specific primers in the conserved constant-segment region. Each cDNA library was double barcoded, with a SMART-Mk sample barcode plus Illumina barcodes, to control for contamination. TruSeq adapter sequences along with Illumina sample barcodes were introduced in two successive PCR steps. The TCR alpha and beta cDNA libraries were sequenced on the Illumina HiSeq platform using custom primers. The original pipeline was this. Raw reads were processed with MiGEC to extract unique molecular identifiers, and MiXCR was used to determine CDR3 positions. Recombination models were inferred per individual with the repgenHMM and IGoR tools using an EM algorithm. The tcR package in R was used for shared clonotype analysis, with sharing normalized by the product of cloneset sizes. Out-of-frame nonproductive sequences were analyzed to study raw recombination free of thymic and clonal selection effects. The public reads were reprocessed in TCRdb via fastp at Q25 and MiXCR, keeping in-frame beta chains. Entries that share a CDR3 protein sequence are merged under the most common genes and DNA. These V and J calls are TCRdb output, not the study's own analysis. The sample table contains fewer than 500,000 distinct CDR3 sequences; only one count was recorded for 20% to 25% of them. Clones ranked in the top ten supply over 2.5% of the sample.

Every donor in the study was a healthy Caucasian. Three pairs of female monozygotic twins, all aged about 18 to 30 years, made up the twin cohort. CD4+ and CD8+ T cell populations were isolated with positive isolation kits from Invitrogen. The same specimen was also included in a second study, on T cells expressing NK-cell markers. From the second report: Three sorted T-cell subsets (CD3+CD56+NKG2C+, CD3+CD56+NKG2C- and CD3+CD56-NKG2C+) from about 8 donors had their TCR beta-chain repertoires profiled. Of the eight sequenced donors, seven were found to be HCMV-seropositive and one was found to be HCMV-seronegative. In several experiments an anti-gammadeltaTCR antibody was added to restrict sorting to alphabetaTCR-expressing T cells. In 6 or 7 donors, the dominant CD3+CD56+NKG2C+ clonotypes ranked among the top 10 CD8+ clonotypes, making up roughly 1.0-8% of CD8+ T cells. Those dominant clonotypes were again the most abundant among CD3+CD56-NKG2C+ cells in several donors, at roughly 25-65%. Whether the expanded NKG2C-expressing T cell clones were specific for HCMV antigens remained unclear. All eight donors whose samples were sequenced were randomly selected healthy volunteers, three of them men and five women. To determine HCMV serostatus, a commercial ELISA kit was used to detect HCMV-specific IgG in serum. Reads were demultiplexed and grouped by UMI with MIGEC, and clonotypes were assembled and quantified with MiTCR. Only TCR cDNA sequences supported by at least two reads were kept to exclude erroneous sequences. The tcR package was used for downstream repertoire analysis, with clonotypes matched between fractions based on CDR3 nucleotide sequence plus V segment. VDJmatch was used to annotate antigen specificity against VDJdb, with one amino acid substitution in CDR3 permitted.

Source material: CD4+ T cells sorted from blood. Here the chain combines TRBV10-2 and TRBJ2-7, with TRBD1 perhaps the D gene, on 6 matching bases. This receptor was taken from a woman aged 18-30 years in good health. The base sequence is TGCGCCAGCAGGAGGGACATTCAGGAGTACTTC. Its protein product is CASRRDIQEYF.